These 26 T cell receptor beta chains share one sample of origin, sequenced in a study of somatic mutations in cytotoxic T cells in rheumatoid arthritis. This table comes from immunoSEQ multiplex PCR, and its TCRdb copy is limited to in-frame clones, with some not included. The data hold about 36,000 clones, with 84% observed a single time. The sample consisted of CD8+ T cells sorted from blood. These receptors all come from a man aged 40-49 years in good health.

The chain joins TRBV27 to TRBJ2-5, with 7 nucleotides matching TRBD2. This CDR3 spans 14 amino acids. Looked up from germline, CDR1 is MNHEY and CDR2 is SMNVEV (reference sequence). J gave up 4 bases and V 0 bases, and 2 bases lay outside the gene matches. The CDR3 bases are TGTGCCAGCAGTTTATCCCCGGGGGGAGAGACCCAGTACTTC. Protein: CASSLSPGGETQYF.

In its sample, this clone was seen a few times. The chain has TRBV7-2 and TRBJ2-1; 9 bases map to TRBD1. The CDR3 has 15 amino acids. The germline V gene encodes CDR1 SGHTA and CDR2 FQGNSA. V was pared by 5 bases and J by 7 bases, with 9 bases of the junction left unmatched. The CDR3 here is CASSLRDRERNEQFF. DNA of the CDR3: TGTGCCAGCAGCCTCCGGGACAGGGAGAGAAATGAGCAGTTCTTC.

This clone showed up just once. At one end, the junction sequence differs from germline, possibly due to a read error. This sequence joins TRBV11-1 and TRBJ2-2, with D uncertain. The CDR3 sequence is 13 residues long. Germline V gives CDR1 SGHAT, CDR2 FQDESV (reference sequence). CDR3 DNA: TGTGCCAGCACCTTACCCAACTCGGAGGAGCTGTTTTTT. This sequence encodes CASTLPNSEELFF. Together with reference TRBV11-1 and TRBJ2-2, the CDR3 gives the full variable domain: EAEVAQSPRYKITEKSQAVAFWCDPISGHATLYWYRQILGQGPELLVQFQDESVVDDSQLPKDRFSAERLKGVDSTLKIQPAELGDSAMYLCASTLPNSEELFFGEGSRLTVL.

This clone appeared a few times. The CDR3 is CASSPGGGGGTNEKLFF. The CDR3 DNA reads as TGTGCCAGCAGCCCGGGCGGGGGCGGGGGGACTAATGAAAAACTGTTTTTT. The gene calls are TRBV7-9 and TRBJ1-4; D possibly corresponds to TRBD1 (6 bases). Trimming left V 5 bases short and J 2 bases short, with 18 bases between. The V gene's germline CDR1 is SEHNR and CDR2 FQNEAQ (reference sequence). This CDR3 is built from 17 residues.

This clone was recorded a few times. The chain uses TRBV19 and TRBJ1-2; TRBD1 matches 7 bases. V gave up 5 bases and J gave up 6 bases; unmatched junction bases: 9. This CDR3 comprises 14 residues. The germline V gene has CDR1 LNHDA and CDR2 SQIVND (reference sequence). The CDR3, as DNA: TGTGCCAGTAGTGGCCGGACAGGCCTTAATGGCTACACCTTC. Its protein is CASSGRTGLNGYTF.

The V and J genes are TRBV5-8 and TRBJ1-2; D remains unclear. The CDR3 totals 13 residues. Trimming shortened V by 4 bases and J by 8 bases, and 15 bases separated the two germline ends. Looked up from germline, CDR1 is SGHTS and CDR2 is YDEGEE. The CDR3 reads CASSPPGFDGYTF. CDR3 nucleotide sequence: TGTGCCAGCAGCCCCCCGGGTTTTGACGGCTACACCTTC.

The CDR3 DNA is TGTGCCAGCAGCTCCAGCGGGAGTGGATTCTATGAGCAGTTCTTC. This translates into CASSSSGSGFYEQFF. J is TRBJ2-1 and V is TRBV6-5; 8 positions match TRBD2. The CDR3 loop spans 15 amino acids. The V gene end was trimmed by 6 bases and the J gene end by 8 bases; junction bases not matched to a gene: 12. Germline loops: CDR1 MNHEY, CDR2 SVGAGI.

The chain carries TRBV11-3 and TRBJ2-3; TRBD2 might be the D (5 bases). Looked up from germline, CDR1 is SGHNT and CDR2 is YENEEA. V lost 1 base to trimming and J lost 5 bases, with 19 bases between them. The CDR3 loop spans 17 amino acids. CDR3: CASSLGSGPTAGDTQYF. The CDR3 nucleotides are TGTGCCAGCAGCTTAGGGTCCGGGCCAACCGCGGGAGATACGCAGTATTTT.

This chain connects TRBV4-3 to TRBJ1-4; D remains unclear. V was pared by 4 bases and J by 0 bases, with 9 bases between. The germline V gene encodes CDR1 LGHNA and CDR2 YSLEER. CDR3 size: 15 residues. The CDR3 loop reads CASSPGKATNEKLFF. For the CDR3, the DNA is TGCGCCAGCAGCCCCGGGAAAGCAACTAATGAAAAACTGTTTTTT.

The rearrangement joins TRBV6-1 to TRBJ1-5, with a weak D call TRBD1 (5 bases). The CDR3 totals 15 residues. Per germline, CDR1 MNHNS and CDR2 SASEGT. Trimming stripped 6 bases from V and 7 bases from J, with 19 bases between. CDR3 in DNA: TGTGCCAGCAGATCCGACAGAGAGGGAGCCCAGCCCCAGCATTTT. Encoded protein: CASRSDREGAQPQHF.

CDR3 bases: TGTGCCAGTAATGGCGCCACTCACTATGGCTACACCTTC. Encoded protein: CASNGATHYGYTF. V usage is TRBV19 and J usage is TRBJ1-2; no reliable D call. V was shortened by 7 bases and J by 3 bases, with 12 bases between the two germline ends. Germline CDR1 reads LNHDA; CDR2 reads SQIVND (reference sequence). CDR3 length: 13 amino acids.

The gene calls are TRBV28 and TRBJ1-2; no firm D call. V shed 5 bases and J shed 4 bases, with 8 bases lying between them. CDR3 size: 12 residues. Germline V gives CDR1 MDHEN, CDR2 SYDVKM. The CDR3 here is CASSPPSYGYTF. The DNA of the CDR3 is TGTGCCAGCAGTCCGCCTAGCTATGGCTACACCTTC.

The genes are TRBV6-5 and TRBJ1-2; possibly TRBD1 for D (6 bases). This CDR3 is built from 15 residues. Trimming removed 4 bases at V and 0 bases at J, with 12 bases between. Germline CDR1 and CDR2: MNHEY and SVGAGI. CDR3 in amino acids: CASSSTGNANYGYTF. CDR3 DNA: TGTGCCAGCAGTTCGACAGGCAATGCTAACTATGGCTACACCTTC.

In this sample, this clone turned up a few times. The CDR3: CASSEELYSYNEQFF. The CDR3 DNA follows: TGCGCCAGCAGCGAAGAGCTATACTCCTACAATGAGCAGTTCTTC. The rearrangement uses TRBV10-2 and TRBJ2-1; no firm D call. V was cut by 6 bases and J by 0 bases, with 12 bases left in between. Germline V gene data show CDR1 as WSHSY and CDR2 as SAAADI. The CDR3 is made up of 15 amino acids.

The chain uses TRBV7-6 and TRBJ1-4; D is undetermined. Trimming removed 5 bases at V and 0 bases at J, with 13 bases between. The CDR3 has 16 residues. The germline V gene encodes CDR1 SGHVS and CDR2 FNYEAQ. This CDR3 is CASSPLDGTTNEKLFF. CDR3 in DNA: TGTGCCAGCAGCCCTTTAGACGGAACAACTAATGAAAAACTGTTTTTT.

The chain is built from TRBV7-9 and TRBJ2-1; TRBD2 might be the D (5 bases). V gave up 5 bases and J gave up 6 bases, with 11 bases separating them. From germline, CDR1 is SEHNR and CDR2 FQNEAQ (reference sequence). The CDR3 extends over 13 amino acids. This CDR3 is CASSLEGGNEQFF. CDR3 bases: TGTGCCAGCAGCCTGGAAGGAGGCAATGAGCAGTTCTTC.

V is TRBV29-1 and J is TRBJ2-1; D might be TRBD1 (6 bases). Deletions cut 6 bases from V and 3 bases from J, with 9 bases between. Germline CDR1 reads SQVTM; CDR2 reads ANQGSEA. The CDR3 contains 12 residues. DNA for the CDR3: TGCAGCGTGAAGGGGGACTACAATGAGCAGTTCTTC. This gives the protein CSVKGDYNEQFF.

V and J are TRBV28 and TRBJ2-7, with D unresolved. Germline V gene lookup returns CDR1 MDHEN and CDR2 SYDVKM. The CDR3 length is 12 residues. V shed 5 bases and J shed 3 bases, with 8 bases lying between them. The CDR3 DNA follows: TGTGCCAGCAGTATAACAGACTACGAGCAGTACTTC. Amino acids: CASSITDYEQYF.

The chain is built from TRBV7-6 and TRBJ2-5; D is unresolved. Trimming stripped 5 bases from V and 1 base from J, with 17 bases between. CDR1 is SGHVS, CDR2 FNYEAQ, per germline. This CDR3 is 16 amino acids long. CDR3 sequence (DNA): TGTGCCAGCAGCCTCCTCTCCGACACGACCCAAGAGACCCAGTACTTC. The encoded protein is CASSLLSDTTQETQYF. Together with reference TRBV7-6 and TRBJ2-5, the CDR3 gives the full variable domain: GAGVSQSPRYKVTKRGQDVALRCDPISGHVSLYWYRQALGQGPEFLTYFNYEAQQDKSGLPNDRFSAERPEGSISTLTIQRTEQRDSAMYRCASSLLSDTTQETQYFGPGTRLLVL.

The rearrangement joins TRBV14 to TRBJ2-2; maybe TRBD1 (5 bases). This CDR3 is 15 amino acids long. Germline CDR1 is SGHDN and CDR2 is FVKESK. Deletions cut 1 base from V and 3 bases from J, with 9 bases between. The CDR3: CASSQASGYTGELFF. Written as DNA, the CDR3 is TGTGCCAGCAGCCAAGCTTCAGGGTACACCGGGGAGCTGTTTTTT.

CDR3 DNA: TGTGCCAGCAGCTCTAGACGCGGGGGGCGTAACGCCAAAAACATTCAGTACTTC. Translated: CASSSRRGGRNAKNIQYF. The chain recombines TRBV11-2 with TRBJ2-4, with 8 nucleotides matching TRBD2. This CDR3 is 18 amino acids long. The V gene end was trimmed by 4 bases and the J gene end by 1 base; junction bases not matched to a gene: 12. CDR1 is SGHAT and CDR2 is FQNNGV in the germline V gene.

This sequence joins TRBV10-1 and TRBJ2-3, with D uncertain. This CDR3 is built from 16 residues. Germline loops: CDR1 WNHNN, CDR2 SYGVQD (reference sequence). Trimming pared 6 bases from V and 1 base from J, leaving 17 bases between. CDR3 coding DNA: TGCGCCAGCAGCGAAGTCCAACTATCTGGCACAGATACGCAGTATTTT. Its protein is CASSEVQLSGTDTQYF.

V and J are TRBV5-1 and TRBJ2-1, with TRBD2 identical over 9 bases. Germline CDR1 SGHRS, CDR2 YFSETQ. The CDR3 contains 14 residues. V lost 3 bases to trimming and J lost 8 bases; unmatched junction nucleotides: 6. The CDR3 DNA is TGCGCCAGCAGCTGGGGGACTAGCCTCGATGAGCAGTTCTTC. The encoded protein is CASSWGTSLDEQFF.

The chain combines TRBV4-3 with TRBJ2-1; D is uncertain. The CDR3 totals 13 residues. Trimming cost V 0 bases and J 6 bases, with 6 bases left between them. In germline, CDR1 is LGHNA, CDR2 YSLEER. The CDR3 loop reads CASSQDSPNEQFF. CDR3 bases: TGCGCCAGCAGCCAAGACTCCCCCAATGAGCAGTTCTTC.

With respect to this clone: In the same sample, other DNA sequences code for this CDR3. V and J are TRBV2 and TRBJ1-4; maybe TRBD1 (6 bases). Trimming removed 8 bases from V and 0 bases from J, with 13 bases in between. CDR1 and CDR2 (germline): SNHLY, FYNNEI. CDR3 size: 15 residues. The CDR3 here is CASGGQGTTNEKLFF. The CDR3 DNA sequence: TGTGCCAGCGGGGGCCAGGGCACAACTAATGAAAAACTGTTTTTT.

The chain carries TRBV11-2 and TRBJ2-5, with D possibly matching TRBD2 (6 bases). V gave up 5 bases and J gave up 1 base, with 14 bases separating them. The CDR3 runs to 15 residues. CDR1 SGHAT and CDR2 FQNNGV come from the germline V gene. CDR3 sequence: CASSRGTRSQETQYF. The CDR3 DNA reads as TGTGCCAGCAGCCGCGGGACCCGGAGCCAAGAGACCCAGTACTTC.